The rows below give T cell receptor beta chains drawn from one sample of a study of blood T cell repertoires in COVID-19. Here immunoSEQ multiplex PCR was the method, and the copy in TCRdb shows in-frame clones only, minus some. The table shows 52,000 or so clones, with 80% to 90% occurring only once. The sequencing input was peripheral blood. These receptors all come from a man of 80 years or more with acute or convalescent COVID-19. Each CDR3 is given with its conserved first and last residue. Fields, in order: CDR3 protein, CDR3 DNA, clone size, V gene, D gene, J gene, CDR3 length. A D gene is named only where the DNA matches it firmly. Rows may omit the clone size; those that give it use once, few, many or a size class.

CDR3 protein: CASSGGGGDQETQYF; CDR3 DNA: TGTGCCAGCAGCGGGGGCGGGGGGGACCAAGAGACCCAGTACTTC; clone size: NA; V gene: TRBV5-4; D gene: TRBD2; J gene: TRBJ2-5; CDR3 length: 15
CDR3 protein: CASSYRGARRETQYF; CDR3 DNA: TGTGCCAGCAGTTACCGGGGGGCTAGGCGAGAGACCCAGTACTTC; clone size: NA; V gene: TRBV6-6; D gene: NA; J gene: TRBJ2-5; CDR3 length: 15
CDR3 protein: CASSHPGTGGYEQYF; CDR3 DNA: TGCGCCAGCAGCCACCCCGGGACAGGGGGCTACGAGCAGTACTTC; clone size: NA; V gene: TRBV4-1; D gene: TRBD1; J gene: TRBJ2-7; CDR3 length: 15
CDR3 protein: CATSREGQGMTEAFF; CDR3 DNA: TGTGCCACCAGCAGAGAGGGACAGGGGATGACTGAAGCTTTCTTT; clone size: NA; V gene: TRBV15; D gene: TRBD1; J gene: TRBJ1-1; CDR3 length: 15
CDR3 protein: CASSLHSSYEQYF; CDR3 DNA: TGTGCCAGCAGCTTACACAGTTCCTACGAGCAGTACTTC; clone size: NA; V gene: TRBV11-1; D gene: NA; J gene: TRBJ2-7; CDR3 length: 13
CDR3 protein: CASSLGFQGEREQYF; CDR3 DNA: TGTGCCAGCAGCTTAGGATTCCAGGGGGAGAGGGAGCAGTACTTC; clone size: NA; V gene: TRBV7-2; D gene: TRBD1; J gene: TRBJ2-7; CDR3 length: 15
CDR3 protein: CASSSAGASVNEQFF; CDR3 DNA: TGTGCCAGCAGCTCTGCGGGGGCGTCCGTCAATGAGCAGTTCTTC; clone size: NA; V gene: TRBV5-4; D gene: NA; J gene: TRBJ2-1; CDR3 length: 15
CDR3 protein: CASSEGAGQPQHF; CDR3 DNA: TGTGCCAGCAGTGAGGGGGCGGGTCAGCCCCAGCATTTT; clone size: NA; V gene: TRBV6-1; D gene: NA; J gene: TRBJ1-5; CDR3 length: 13
CDR3 protein: CASNSGHRGVEQYF; CDR3 DNA: TGTGCCAGCAATTCTGGACATCGCGGCGTCGAGCAGTACTTC; clone size: once; V gene: TRBV27; D gene: NA; J gene: TRBJ2-7; CDR3 length: 14
CDR3 protein: CASSEFGRGGAYNEQFF; CDR3 DNA: TGCGCCAGCAGTGAGTTTGGTCGGGGGGGGGCCTACAATGAGCAGTTCTTC; clone size: NA; V gene: TRBV10-1; D gene: TRBD2; J gene: TRBJ2-1; CDR3 length: 17
CDR3 protein: CASNPRRGQLVYGYTF; CDR3 DNA: TGTGCCAGCAACCCTCGGAGGGGACAGCTAGTCTATGGCTACACCTTC; clone size: NA; V gene: TRBV6-2/TRBV6-3; D gene: TRBD1; J gene: TRBJ1-2; CDR3 length: 16
CDR3 protein: CASSDSGAGYNEQFF; CDR3 DNA: TGTGCCAGCAGTGACTCAGGGGCGGGGTACAATGAGCAGTTCTTC; clone size: NA; V gene: TRBV6-4; D gene: NA; J gene: TRBJ2-1; CDR3 length: 15
CDR3 protein: CASKFRSTDTQYF; CDR3 DNA: TGTGCCAGCAAATTCCGTAGCACAGATACGCAGTATTTT; clone size: NA; V gene: TRBV5-4; D gene: NA; J gene: TRBJ2-3; CDR3 length: 13
CDR3 protein: CASSISGAVNYGYTF; CDR3 DNA: TGTGCCAGTAGTATTTCAGGGGCGGTTAACTATGGCTACACCTTC; clone size: few; V gene: TRBV19; D gene: NA; J gene: TRBJ1-2; CDR3 length: 15
CDR3 protein: CASSMGLGGNTIYF; CDR3 DNA: TGTGCCAGTAGTATGGGACTGGGTGGAAACACCATATATTTT; clone size: NA; V gene: TRBV19; D gene: NA; J gene: TRBJ1-3; CDR3 length: 14
CDR3 protein: CASSRGTGGVTGELFF; CDR3 DNA: TGTGCCAGCAGCCGGGGGACAGGGGGCGTCACCGGGGAGCTGTTTTTT; clone size: NA; V gene: TRBV9; D gene: TRBD1; J gene: TRBJ2-2; CDR3 length: 16
CDR3 protein: CASSLAGGEETQYF; CDR3 DNA: TGTGCCAGCAGCTTGGCGGGGGGAGAGGAGACCCAGTACTTC; clone size: NA; V gene: TRBV5-4; D gene: TRBD2; J gene: TRBJ2-5; CDR3 length: 14
CDR3 protein: CASSLGRGSGELFF; CDR3 DNA: TGTGCCAGCAGCTTAGGCAGGGGATCCGGGGAGCTGTTTTTT; clone size: NA; V gene: TRBV11-2; D gene: NA; J gene: TRBJ2-2; CDR3 length: 14
CDR3 protein: CASSMGGAPRTEAFF; CDR3 DNA: TGTGCCAGTAGTATGGGGGGGGCGCCCCGCACTGAAGCTTTCTTT; clone size: NA; V gene: TRBV19; D gene: NA; J gene: TRBJ1-1; CDR3 length: 15
CDR3 protein: CASSSQDREAFF; CDR3 DNA: TGTGCCAGCAGCTCCCAGGACAGGGAAGCTTTCTTT; clone size: few; V gene: TRBV7-9; D gene: TRBD1; J gene: TRBJ1-1; CDR3 length: 12
CDR3 protein: CASSPPTTGMGGYTF; CDR3 DNA: TGTGCCAGCTCACCACCAACCACAGGGATGGGTGGCTACACCTTC; clone size: NA; V gene: TRBV18; D gene: NA; J gene: TRBJ1-2; CDR3 length: 15
CDR3 protein: CSARARREAFF; CDR3 DNA: TGCAGTGCTAGGGCGAGGCGTGAAGCTTTCTTT; clone size: NA; V gene: TRBV20-1; D gene: NA; J gene: TRBJ1-1; CDR3 length: 11
CDR3 protein: CASSFASVETQYF; CDR3 DNA: TGTGCCAGCAGCTTTGCTAGCGTAGAGACCCAGTACTTC; clone size: NA; V gene: TRBV5-5; D gene: NA; J gene: TRBJ2-5; CDR3 length: 13
CDR3 protein: CASGSRVTEAFF; CDR3 DNA: TGTGCCAGCGGATCGAGGGTTACTGAAGCTTTCTTT; clone size: NA; V gene: TRBV28; D gene: NA; J gene: TRBJ1-1; CDR3 length: 12
CDR3 protein: CASGLDKLGGAEQYF; CDR3 DNA: TGTGCTAGTGGTTTGGACAAATTGGGGGGAGCGGAGCAGTACTTC; clone size: NA; V gene: TRBV12-5; D gene: NA; J gene: TRBJ2-7; CDR3 length: 15
CDR3 protein: CASSSGQGRETQYF; CDR3 DNA: TGCGCCAGCAGCTCCGGACAGGGCCGGGAGACCCAGTACTTC; clone size: once; V gene: TRBV5-1; D gene: TRBD1; J gene: TRBJ2-5; CDR3 length: 14
CDR3 protein: CASSLAGEYGYTF; CDR3 DNA: TGTGCCAGCAGCTTAGCCGGAGAATATGGCTACACCTTC; clone size: NA; V gene: TRBV11-2; D gene: NA; J gene: TRBJ1-2; CDR3 length: 13
CDR3 protein: CASQSRGGTGSYQETQYF; CDR3 DNA: TGCGCCAGCCAATCCCGAGGGGGCACCGGATCGTACCAAGAGACCCAGTACTTC; clone size: NA; V gene: TRBV5-1; D gene: TRBD1; J gene: TRBJ2-5; CDR3 length: 18
CDR3 protein: CASSLRLLNTGELFF; CDR3 DNA: TGTGCCAGCAGTTTAAGACTTTTGAACACCGGGGAGCTGTTTTTT; clone size: NA; V gene: TRBV27; D gene: NA; J gene: TRBJ2-2; CDR3 length: 15
CDR3 protein: CASSRSLGGGETQYF; CDR3 DNA: TGTGCCAGCAGCCGGTCTCTCGGGGGAGGAGAGACCCAGTACTTC; clone size: NA; V gene: TRBV7-3; D gene: NA; J gene: TRBJ2-5; CDR3 length: 15
CDR3 protein: CASSVDGTSPGYTF; CDR3 DNA: TGTGCCAGCAGCGTAGACGGGACATCTCCTGGCTACACCTTC; clone size: NA; V gene: TRBV9; D gene: NA; J gene: TRBJ1-2; CDR3 length: 14
CDR3 protein: CASSVDGTGRNYGYTF; CDR3 DNA: TGTGCCAGCAGCGTAGACGGAACAGGGCGGAACTATGGCTACACCTTC; clone size: NA; V gene: TRBV9; D gene: NA; J gene: TRBJ1-2; CDR3 length: 16
CDR3 protein: CASSLQGGDTEAFF; CDR3 DNA: TGTGCCAGCAGTCTACAGGGTGGGGACACTGAAGCTTTCTTT; clone size: NA; V gene: TRBV6-5; D gene: NA; J gene: TRBJ1-1; CDR3 length: 14
CDR3 protein: CASSYGGLSTEQYF; CDR3 DNA: TGTGCCAGCAGTTATGGGGGCCTCTCCACCGAGCAGTACTTC; clone size: NA; V gene: TRBV6-2/TRBV6-3; D gene: NA; J gene: TRBJ2-7; CDR3 length: 14
CDR3 protein: CASSYLMTGVLNTEAFF; CDR3 DNA: TGTGCCAGCAGTTACCTTATGACAGGGGTTCTAAACACTGAAGCTTTCTTT; clone size: NA; V gene: TRBV6-7; D gene: TRBD1; J gene: TRBJ1-1; CDR3 length: 17
CDR3 protein: CASSSVQGAKQPQHF; CDR3 DNA: TGTGCCAGCAGCTCGGTTCAGGGGGCTAAGCAGCCCCAGCATTTT; clone size: NA; V gene: TRBV13; D gene: TRBD1; J gene: TRBJ1-5; CDR3 length: 15
CDR3 protein: CASSVGLGGRPPYGYTF; CDR3 DNA: TGTGCCAGCAGCGTCGGCTTGGGAGGGCGGCCCCCTTATGGCTACACCTTC; clone size: NA; V gene: TRBV5-6; D gene: NA; J gene: TRBJ1-2; CDR3 length: 17
CDR3 protein: CATSGGGTGNNEQFF; CDR3 DNA: TGTGCCACCAGTGGAGGTGGGACAGGGAACAATGAGCAGTTCTTC; clone size: few; V gene: TRBV24-1; D gene: TRBD1; J gene: TRBJ2-1; CDR3 length: 15
CDR3 protein: CASSYATSGGDNEQFF; CDR3 DNA: TGTGCCAGCAGCTACGCGACTAGCGGGGGAGACAATGAGCAGTTCTTC; clone size: NA; V gene: TRBV7-8; D gene: TRBD2; J gene: TRBJ2-1; CDR3 length: 16
CDR3 protein: CASSFVAGASTGELFF; CDR3 DNA: TGCGCCAGCAGCTTTGTAGCGGGGGCCAGCACCGGGGAGCTGTTTTTT; clone size: NA; V gene: TRBV5-1; D gene: TRBD2; J gene: TRBJ2-2; CDR3 length: 16
CDR3 protein: CASTRGSSGSNGYTF; CDR3 DNA: TGTGCCAGCACGAGGGGGAGTTCGGGATCCAATGGCTACACCTTC; clone size: NA; V gene: TRBV6-5; D gene: NA; J gene: TRBJ1-2; CDR3 length: 15
CDR3 protein: CASTTERGYQETQYF; CDR3 DNA: TGTGCCAGCACCACTGAGCGGGGGTACCAAGAGACCCAGTACTTC; clone size: once; V gene: TRBV2; D gene: TRBD2; J gene: TRBJ2-5; CDR3 length: 15
CDR3 protein: CASSSNRANYGYTF; CDR3 DNA: TGTGCCAGCAGTTCTAACAGAGCTAACTATGGCTACACCTTC; clone size: NA; V gene: TRBV27; D gene: NA; J gene: TRBJ1-2; CDR3 length: 14
CDR3 protein: CASSSTGAGANVLTF; CDR3 DNA: TGCGCCAGCAGCTCCACAGGGGCTGGGGCCAACGTCCTGACTTTC; clone size: NA; V gene: TRBV5-1; D gene: TRBD1; J gene: TRBJ2-6; CDR3 length: 15
CDR3 protein: CASSQDSGFQPQHF; CDR3 DNA: TGCGCCAGCAGCCAAGATTCCGGGTTTCAGCCCCAGCATTTT; clone size: NA; V gene: TRBV4-1; D gene: NA; J gene: TRBJ1-5; CDR3 length: 14
CDR3 protein: CASSSGSVAGPQHF; CDR3 DNA: TGTGCCAGCAGTTCCGGGAGTGTCGCGGGGCCCCAGCATTTT; clone size: NA; V gene: TRBV6-6; D gene: NA; J gene: TRBJ1-5; CDR3 length: 14
CDR3 protein: CASSPPQGAGANVLTF; CDR3 DNA: TGCGCCAGCAGCCCGCCACAGGGAGCTGGGGCCAACGTCCTGACTTTC; clone size: NA; V gene: TRBV5-1; D gene: NA; J gene: TRBJ2-6; CDR3 length: 16
CDR3 protein: CSVAGGFGANVLTF; CDR3 DNA: TGCAGCGTTGCCGGGGGATTTGGGGCCAACGTCCTGACTTTC; clone size: NA; V gene: TRBV29-1; D gene: NA; J gene: TRBJ2-6; CDR3 length: 14
CDR3 protein: CASSSGQGGTGELFF; CDR3 DNA: TGTGCCAGCTCATCCGGACAGGGGGGGACCGGGGAGCTGTTTTTT; clone size: NA; V gene: TRBV18; D gene: TRBD1; J gene: TRBJ2-2; CDR3 length: 15
CDR3 protein: CASSRGQTDSPLHF; CDR3 DNA: TGCGCCAGCAGCCGAGGACAGACGGATTCACCCCTCCACTTT; clone size: NA; V gene: TRBV5-1; D gene: NA; J gene: TRBJ1-6; CDR3 length: 14
CDR3 protein: CASSLDTQYF; CDR3 DNA: TGTGCCAGCAGCCTAGATACGCAGTATTTT; clone size: NA; V gene: TRBV11-2; D gene: NA; J gene: TRBJ2-3; CDR3 length: 10
CDR3 protein: CATSRSGGRTAFF; CDR3 DNA: TGTGCCACCAGCAGATCGGGAGGCAGAACAGCTTTCTTT; clone size: NA; V gene: TRBV15; D gene: NA; J gene: TRBJ1-1; CDR3 length: 13
CDR3 protein: CASSGRTFNSPLHF; CDR3 DNA: TGTGCCAGCAGCGGACGGACTTTTAATTCACCCCTCCACTTT; clone size: NA; V gene: TRBV9; D gene: NA; J gene: TRBJ1-6; CDR3 length: 14
CDR3 protein: CASRHREQKRDGELFF; CDR3 DNA: TGTGCCAGCCGCCACAGGGAACAGAAGCGCGACGGGGAGCTGTTTTTT; clone size: NA; V gene: TRBV7-2; D gene: NA; J gene: TRBJ2-2; CDR3 length: 16
CDR3 protein: CASSPTSGGANTQYF; CDR3 DNA: TGCGCCAGCAGCCCGACTAGCGGGGGGGCGAATACGCAGTATTTT; clone size: once; V gene: TRBV5-1; D gene: TRBD2; J gene: TRBJ2-3; CDR3 length: 15
CDR3 protein: CASREGADQPQHF; CDR3 DNA: TGCGCCAGCAGGGAAGGGGCAGATCAGCCCCAGCATTTT; clone size: NA; V gene: TRBV5-1; D gene: NA; J gene: TRBJ1-5; CDR3 length: 13
CDR3 protein: CASSFGTGNSQVSYEQYF; CDR3 DNA: TGTGCCAGCAGCTTCGGGACAGGAAATTCCCAAGTCTCCTACGAGCAGTACTTC; clone size: NA; V gene: TRBV5-6; D gene: TRBD1; J gene: TRBJ2-7; CDR3 length: 18
CDR3 protein: CASSVALLAGPSADTQYF; CDR3 DNA: TGTGCCAGCAGCGTAGCTTTACTAGCGGGGCCCAGCGCAGATACGCAGTATTTT; clone size: NA; V gene: TRBV9; D gene: TRBD2; J gene: TRBJ2-3; CDR3 length: 18
CDR3 protein: CASRWGTGDALETQYF; CDR3 DNA: TGCGCCAGCAGGTGGGGGACAGGGGACGCCTTAGAGACCCAGTACTTC; clone size: few; V gene: TRBV5-1; D gene: TRBD1; J gene: TRBJ2-5; CDR3 length: 16
CDR3 protein: CASSFPSSGNTIYF; CDR3 DNA: TGTGCCAGCAGCTTCCCCAGCTCTGGAAACACCATATATTTT; clone size: NA; V gene: TRBV7-8; D gene: NA; J gene: TRBJ1-3; CDR3 length: 14